Presented here are 23 T cell receptor beta chains from one specimen sequenced in a study of blood T cell repertoires in COVID-19. Repertoires were generated with immunoSEQ multiplex PCR, while TCRdb's copy carries only in-frame clones and drops some. The data hold under 200,000 clones, with approximately 80% observed a single time. The sequencing sample was made of PBMCs or T cells enriched from blood (not recorded which). The receptors stem from a woman aged 55-70 years who had recovered from COVID-19.

This clone was found a few times. The rearrangement uses TRBV7-2 and TRBJ1-4; TRBD1 is a possible D gene (5 bases). With 4 bases removed from V and 0 bases from J, the gap between germline ends came to 9 bases. The CDR3 has 15 residues. Germline CDR1 and CDR2: SGHTA and FQGNSA. In DNA form, the CDR3 reads TGTGCCAGCAGCTCGGACATCTCAACTAATGAAAAACTGTTTTTT. Translated: CASSSDISTNEKLFF.

V gene TRBV28 combines with J gene TRBJ1-1; maybe TRBD1 (6 bases). CDR1 and CDR2 (germline): MDHEN, SYDVKM. The CDR3 runs to 14 residues. V was clipped by 5 bases and J by 1 base, with 11 bases between them. The CDR3 protein is CASSLQGGNTEAFF. The CDR3 coding sequence is TGTGCCAGCAGTCTACAGGGTGGGAACACTGAAGCTTTCTTT.

A single count supports this clone. The V and J genes are TRBV19 and TRBJ2-1; a possible D gene is TRBD2 (5 bases). Germline V gene lookup returns CDR1 LNHDA and CDR2 SQIVND (reference sequence). V lost 3 bases and J lost 6, with 9 bases in between. The CDR3 sequence is 13 residues long. CDR3 loop: CASSIKAGNEQFF. CDR3 nucleotide sequence: TGTGCCAGTAGTATTAAGGCGGGCAATGAGCAGTTCTTC.

The chain combines TRBV5-4 with TRBJ1-2; TRBD1 aligns across 10 bases. After removal of 5 bases from V and 5 bases from J, the junction contained 3 bases not matched to a gene. Germline loops: CDR1 SGHNT, CDR2 YYREEE (reference sequence). The CDR3 is made up of 13 amino acids. The DNA for the CDR3 is TGTGCCAGCAGTTCGGGACAGGGGTATGGCTACACCTTC. The encoded protein is CASSSGQGYGYTF.

The genes are TRBV12-3 or TRBV12-4 and TRBJ1-2, with D perhaps matching TRBD1 (5 bases). The CDR3 is 13 residues long. Trimming left V 2 bases short and J 7 bases short, with 11 bases between. The CDR3 is CASSLLGGGGYTF. In DNA, the CDR3 is TGTGCCAGCAGTTTACTTGGGGGGGGTGGCTACACCTTC.

This clone was observed a handful of times. The chain joins TRBV14 to TRBJ2-3, with 7 bases matching TRBD1. Germline CDR1 is SGHDN and CDR2 is FVKESK. The V segment lost 1 base and the J segment 0 bases; nucleotides outside the gene matches: 13. The CDR3 is 19 residues long. The CDR3 bases are TGTGCCAGCAGCCAAGGACAGGGTGGAAGATGGATTAGCACAGATACGCAGTATTTT. Amino acids: CASSQGQGGRWISTDTQYF.

This clone was detected a few times. The rearrangement links TRBV4-1 to TRBJ2-2; no definite D call. With 3 bases removed from V and 1 base from J, the gap between germline ends came to 3 bases. The CDR3 sequence is 13 residues long. Germline loops: CDR1 MGHRA, CDR2 YSYEKL. In DNA, the CDR3 is TGCGCCAGCAGCCACCAGAACACCGGGGAGCTGTTTTTT. Protein sequence: CASSHQNTGELFF.

A single count supports this clone. CDR3 nucleotides: TGCGCCAGCAGCCTCGGACAGGGCTCGCATGAAAAACTGTTTTTT. This translates into CASSLGQGSHEKLFF. V gene TRBV5-1 combines with J gene TRBJ1-4; 8 nucleotides align to TRBD1. The CDR3 is 15 amino acids. CDR1 and CDR2 from the germline V gene are SGHRS and YFSETQ. The trim removed 4 bases at V and 6 bases at J, leaving 8 bases unmatched.

This chain uses TRBV18 with TRBJ2-5; weak D call: TRBD2 (6 bases). CDR3 size: 15 residues. The germline V and J ends were trimmed by 1 base and 1 base, with 10 bases remaining between them. CDR1 KGHSH and CDR2 LQKENI come from the germline V gene. The CDR3 reads CASSPRSGVQETQYF. The CDR3 DNA reads as TGTGCCAGCTCACCACGTAGCGGTGTCCAAGAGACCCAGTACTTC.

This clone has at least ten counts. DNA for the CDR3: TGTGCCACCCGACAAGTCAACTATGGCTACACCTTC. Its translation is CATRQVNYGYTF. The chain joins TRBV6-5 to TRBJ1-2; D unclear. V shed 10 bases and J shed 2 bases, with 11 bases lying between them. The CDR3 consists of 12 residues. CDR1 MNHEY and CDR2 SVGAGI come from the germline V gene.

The CDR3 nucleotides are TGTGCCAGCAGTTCGGGACAGATCTACGAGCAGTACTTC. Amino acid sequence: CASSSGQIYEQYF. The chain combines TRBV27 with TRBJ2-7, with 7 bases matching TRBD1. V gave up 4 bases and J gave up 3 bases; unmatched junction bases: 3. The CDR3 length is 13 residues. Per the germline V gene, CDR1 is MNHEY and CDR2 is SMNVEV (reference sequence).

Only one count was recorded for this clone. The chain joins TRBV9 to TRBJ2-3; D is ambiguous. The CDR3 has 13 residues. Deletions cut 0 bases from V and 6 bases from J, with 8 bases between. The V gene's germline CDR1 is SGDLS and CDR2 YYNGEE. The CDR3, as DNA: TGTGCCAGCAGCGTAGACTCTTTGGATACGCAGTATTTT. This gives the protein CASSVDSLDTQYF. Full variable domain (outside the CDR3, taken from reference TRBV9 and TRBJ2-3): DSGVTQTPKHLITATGQRVTLRCSPRSGDLSVYWYQQSLDQGLQFLIQYYNGEERAKGNILERFSAQQFPDLHSELNLSSLELGDSALYFCASSVDSLDTQYFGPGTRLTVL.

The V and J genes are TRBV24-1 and TRBJ1-2; no firm D call. Trimming took off 5 bases at V and 1 base at J, with 7 bases between the two ends. The germline gives CDR1 KGHDR, CDR2 SFDVKD. This CDR3 is 13 amino acids long. This chain's CDR3 is CATSGRDNYGYTF. The DNA for the CDR3 is TGTGCCACCAGTGGTCGGGATAACTATGGCTACACCTTC.

This clone was seen a few times. The CDR3 DNA reads TGCGCCAGCAGCCTCACTAGCGGGGGGCGCACAGATACGCAGTATTTT. Translation: CASSLTSGGRTDTQYF. The chain couples TRBV10-1 to TRBJ2-3; TRBD2 agrees at 12 bases. Germline lookup yields CDR1 WNHNN and CDR2 SYGVQD (reference sequence). The CDR3 spans 16 residues. V shed 6 bases and J 1 base; nucleotides not matched to a gene: 5.

The genes are TRBV5-4 and TRBJ2-7, with 10 positions matching TRBD2. After removal of 3 bases from V and 6 bases from J, the junction contained 9 bases not matched to a gene. The CDR3 has 15 residues. Germline CDR1 and CDR2: SGHNT and YYREEE (reference sequence). CDR3 sequence reads: CASSWNSGGPREQYF. DNA for the CDR3: TGTGCCAGCAGCTGGAATAGCGGGGGGCCCCGCGAGCAGTACTTC.

J is TRBJ2-2 and V is TRBV6-1; a weak D match, TRBD1 (6 bases). The CDR3 is made up of 15 amino acids. The V end was cut by 7 bases, the J end by 1 base, with 13 bases between. Germline CDR1 reads MNHNS; CDR2 reads SASEGT. CDR3 sequence reads: CASIPQGMNTGELFF. The CDR3 DNA reads TGTGCCAGCATCCCTCAGGGGATGAACACCGGGGAGCTGTTTTTT.

V and J are TRBV5-1 and TRBJ2-1, with D possibly TRBD1 on 6 matching bases. Trimming shortened V by 4 bases and J by 7 bases, and 21 bases separated the two germline ends. Germline V gene lookup returns CDR1 SGHRS and CDR2 YFSETQ. The CDR3 has 16 amino acids. The CDR3 sequence is CASSATPQQGRNEQFF. The CDR3 nucleotides are TGCGCCAGCAGCGCCACCCCCCAACAGGGCAGGAATGAGCAGTTCTTC.

The rearrangement links TRBV19 to TRBJ2-6; D is possibly TRBD1 (6 bases). Trimming left V 3 bases short and J 2 bases short, with 11 bases between. The CDR3 covers 16 residues. The V gene's germline CDR1 is LNHDA and CDR2 SQIVND (reference sequence). The CDR3 protein is CASSIAGATGANVLTF. CDR3 in DNA: TGTGCCAGTAGTATTGCAGGGGCTACTGGGGCCAACGTCCTGACTTTC. Looking up the rest from reference TRBV19 and TRBJ2-6 gives the full variable domain: DGGITQSPKYLFRKEGQNVTLSCEQNLNHDAMYWYRQDPGQGLRLIYYSQIVNDFQKGDIAEGYSVSREKKESFPLTVTSAQKNPTAFYLCASSIAGATGANVLTFGAGSRLTVL.

This clone was detected only once. This chain joins TRBV12-3 or TRBV12-4 and TRBJ2-7; D not resolved. The CDR3 is made up of 13 amino acids. V was pared by 1 base and J by 2 bases, with 6 bases between. In DNA form, the CDR3 reads TGTGCCAGCAGTTTAGGGCCAGCCTACGAGCAGTACTTC. As protein: CASSLGPAYEQYF.

This chain joins TRBV5-1 and TRBJ2-2, with D uncertain. There are 14 residues in the CDR3. V was pared by 4 bases and J by 4 bases, with 11 bases between. In germline, CDR1 is SGHRS, CDR2 YFSETQ. CDR3 loop: CASSPKSLTGELFF. In nucleotides, the CDR3 is TGCGCCAGCAGCCCGAAATCACTCACCGGGGAGCTGTTTTTT.

This clone has a single count. The gene calls are TRBV4-1 and TRBJ2-4; 8 positions agree with TRBD2. Germline V gene data show CDR1 as MGHRA and CDR2 as YSYEKL. The CDR3 length is 16 residues. With V trimmed by 1 base and J by 2 bases, 4 bases remained unmatched. This chain's CDR3 is CASSQGSGGTKNIQYF. Here the CDR3 DNA reads TGCGCCAGCAGCCAAGGGTCGGGGGGGACCAAAAACATTCAGTACTTC.

The J gene is TRBJ2-3, the V gene TRBV4-2; the match to TRBD2 covers 10 bases. The V segment lost 4 bases and the J segment 5 bases; nucleotides outside the gene matches: 9. Germline V gene data show CDR1 as LGHNA and CDR2 as YNFKEQ. CDR3 length equals 16 residues. CDR3 nucleotide sequence: TGTGCCAGCAGCCTTCTGAGCGGGGGGGCCGGAGATACGCAGTATTTT. Its translation: CASSLLSGGAGDTQYF.

This clone was observed a handful of times. The chain is built from TRBV19 and TRBJ2-1; 12 nucleotides align to TRBD2. CDR3 length: 16 amino acids. Trimming at V came to 5 bases and at J to 0 bases, leaving 2 bases not matched to a gene. The germline CDR1 and CDR2 sequences are LNHDA and SQIVND (reference sequence). The CDR3, as DNA: TGTGCCAGTAGTGTACTAGCGGGGGGCTCCTACAATGAGCAGTTCTTC. Translated: CASSVLAGGSYNEQFF.